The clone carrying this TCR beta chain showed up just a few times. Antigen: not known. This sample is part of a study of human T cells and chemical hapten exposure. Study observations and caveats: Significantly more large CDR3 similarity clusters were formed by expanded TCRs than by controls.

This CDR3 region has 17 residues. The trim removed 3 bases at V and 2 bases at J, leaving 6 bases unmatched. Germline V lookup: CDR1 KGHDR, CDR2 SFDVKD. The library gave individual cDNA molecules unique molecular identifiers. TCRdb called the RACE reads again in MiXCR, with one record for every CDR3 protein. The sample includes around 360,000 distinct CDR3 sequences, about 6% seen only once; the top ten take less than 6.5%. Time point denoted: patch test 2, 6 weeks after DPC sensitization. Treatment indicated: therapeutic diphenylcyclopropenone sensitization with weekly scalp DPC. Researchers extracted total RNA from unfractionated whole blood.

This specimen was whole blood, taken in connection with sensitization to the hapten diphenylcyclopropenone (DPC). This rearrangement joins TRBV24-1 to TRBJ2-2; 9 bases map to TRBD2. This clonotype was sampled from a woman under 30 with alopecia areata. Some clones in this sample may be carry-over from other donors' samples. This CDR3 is CATSDPPTSGNTGELFF. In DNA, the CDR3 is TGTGCCACCAGTGATCCCCCGACTAGCGGCAACACCGGGGAGCTGTTTTTT.